A selection of T cell receptor beta chains follows, all from one sample in a study of shared clonotypes between healthy human individuals. The protocol was immunoSEQ multiplex PCR, while the TCRdb copy is restricted to in-frame clones and leaves out a portion. In the table there are around 2,100,000 clones, over 85% of which are singletons. Sequencing input: naive CD8+ T cells sorted from blood. These TCRs come from a man younger than 35 in good health. CDR3s include the opening cysteine and the closing phenylalanine or tryptophan. Fields, in order: J gene, D gene, clone size, V gene, CDR3 DNA, CDR3 protein. A D gene is named only where the DNA matches it firmly. The size entry is marked missing in some rows and otherwise reads once, few, many or a size class.

>TRBJ2-5|-|-|TRBV4-1
TGCGCCAGCAGCCAAGAGGACTTTCAAGAGACCCAGTACTTC
CASSQEDFQETQYF
>TRBJ2-7|-|-|TRBV6-5
TGTGCCAGCAGTTACGGTCAGAACTCCTACGAGCAGTACTTC
CASSYGQNSYEQYF
>TRBJ1-1|-|-|TRBV6-5
TGTGCCAGCAGTCCACACCTTCGCGCTGAAGCTTTCTTT
CASSPHLRAEAFF
>TRBJ1-1|-|few|TRBV29-1
TGCAGCGTGGATGGTTGGGGTGCTGAAGCTTTCTTT
CSVDGWGAEAFF
>TRBJ2-7|-|-|TRBV5-4
TGTGCCAGCAGCTTGAAGCCAGGGAACGAGCAGTACTTC
CASSLKPGNEQYF
>TRBJ1-2|-|once|TRBV5-8
TGTGCCAGCAGCTTGAAAACGGTTCACTATGGCTACACCTTC
CASSLKTVHYGYTF
>TRBJ2-7|TRBD2|-|TRBV5-1
TGCGCCAGCAGCCCCTTAGCGGGAGAGGGGACCTACGAGCAGTACTTC
CASSPLAGEGTYEQYF
>TRBJ1-2|-|-|TRBV27
TGTGCCAGCAGTTTAACGCCAGCCTATGGCTACACCTTC
CASSLTPAYGYTF
>TRBJ1-5|-|-|TRBV15
TGTGCCACCAGCAGCCGAGGGGTAGGGGGATTAGGCAATCAGCCCCAGCATTTT
CATSSRGVGGLGNQPQHF
>TRBJ1-2|-|-|TRBV30
TGTGCCTGGAGTTCGACGGGAGTGGGCTATGGCTACACCTTC
CAWSSTGVGYGYTF
>TRBJ2-5|-|-|TRBV9
TGTGCCAGCAGCGTAGATGGGAACCTCCAAGAGACCCAGTACTTC
CASSVDGNLQETQYF
>TRBJ2-5|TRBD2|-|TRBV19
TGTGCCAGTAGTCTCGGACTAGCGGCAGAGGGAGAGACCCAGTACTTC
CASSLGLAAEGETQYF
>TRBJ2-7|-|-|TRBV7-9
TGTGCCAGCACTTCAACGAGCTCCTACGAGCAGTACTTC
CASTSTSSYEQYF
>TRBJ1-2|-|-|TRBV9
TGTGCCAGCAGCGTAGGGGAACAGGGAGATTCGTTAGATGGCTACACCTTC
CASSVGEQGDSLDGYTF
>TRBJ2-7|TRBD2|-|TRBV4-1
TGCGCCAGCAGCCAAGATCGGGGACTAACCTACGAGCAGTACTTC
CASSQDRGLTYEQYF
>TRBJ1-3|-|-|TRBV7-9
TGTGCCAGCAGCTTAGCGCGTGGGGCCTCTGGAAACACCATATATTTT
CASSLARGASGNTIYF
>TRBJ2-3|-|-|TRBV9
TGTGCCAGCAGCGTAACTGTGGTTAGCACAGATACGCAGTATTTT
CASSVTVVSTDTQYF
>TRBJ2-7|-|-|TRBV30
TGTGCCTGGAGTGCGGGGTCCGGGAGCGAGCAGTACTTC
CAWSAGSGSEQYF
>TRBJ1-1|-|-|TRBV5-5
TGTGCCAGCAGTCTCTCGAACACTGAAGCTTTCTTT
CASSLSNTEAFF
>TRBJ2-1|-|-|TRBV6-5
TGTGCCAGCAGCAGGCAAGACAGGTACAATGAGCAGTTCTTC
CASSRQDRYNEQFF
>TRBJ2-7|TRBD2|-|TRBV7-9
TGTGCCAGCAGCTTAGCAGGGACTAGCGGGAACTACGAGCAGTACTTC
CASSLAGTSGNYEQYF
>TRBJ2-1|-|once|TRBV11-2
TGTGCCAGCAGCTCCTCCGACCACAATGAGCAGTTCTTC
CASSSSDHNEQFF
>TRBJ2-5|-|-|TRBV13
TGTGCCAGCAGCTCCCGGGACGGTTCACAAGAGACCCAGTACTTC
CASSSRDGSQETQYF
>TRBJ2-7|TRBD1|-|TRBV6-4
TGTGCCAGCAGCCGAACGGGACAGGCCCACGAGCAGTACTTC
CASSRTGQAHEQYF
>TRBJ2-7|-|-|TRBV27
TGTGCCAGCAGTTTAGGGGAATCCTACGAGCAGTACTTC
CASSLGESYEQYF
>TRBJ2-5|-|once|TRBV29-1
TGCAGCGTTGACCCGAAGGGGACTTGGGAGACCCAGTACTTC
CSVDPKGTWETQYF
>TRBJ2-2|-|-|TRBV19
TGTGCCAGTAGTTTCTCCCCCCCCGGGGAGCTGTTTTTT
CASSFSPPGELFF
>TRBJ2-5|-|-|TRBV27
TGTGCCAGCAGTTTATTGGGGGTTGGGGAGACCCAGTACTTC
CASSLLGVGETQYF
>TRBJ2-7|TRBD2|once|TRBV27
TGTGCCAGCACTAGCGGGAGGGGGTACGAGCAGTACTTC
CASTSGRGYEQYF
>TRBJ1-1|TRBD1|-|TRBV27
TGTGCCAGCAGTCCCTGGGACAGGGTGACTGAAGCTTTCTTT
CASSPWDRVTEAFF
>TRBJ2-2|TRBD1|-|TRBV28
TGTGCCAGCAGGGGGACAGGGGTATCAACCGGGGAGCTGTTTTTT
CASRGTGVSTGELFF
>TRBJ2-5|-|few|TRBV19
TGTGCCAGTAGTATAGACGGGGAAGAGACCCAGTACTTC
CASSIDGEETQYF
>TRBJ1-1|-|-|TRBV30
TGTGCCTGGATCGGCTCGAACACTGAAGCTTTCTTT
CAWIGSNTEAFF
>TRBJ2-7|TRBD1|-|TRBV19
TGTGCCAGTAACCAACAGGGGGCCCACGAGCAGTACTTC
CASNQQGAHEQYF
>TRBJ2-3|-|-|TRBV29-1
TGCAGCGTTTCCGGGACTCCAGATGGCGGAGATACGCAGTATTTT
CSVSGTPDGGDTQYF
>TRBJ2-3|TRBD2|-|TRBV4-3
TGCGCCAGCAGCGAGGGACTAGCGGGACGCACAGATACGCAGTATTTT
CASSEGLAGRTDTQYF
>TRBJ1-3|-|-|TRBV19
TGTGCCAGTAGTCCCGGCCCCGCGGGCTGGGGGAACACCATATATTTT
CASSPGPAGWGNTIYF
>TRBJ2-3|-|-|TRBV29-1
TGCAGCGTTGGCAGGGGGGGTACAGATACGCAGTATTTT
CSVGRGGTDTQYF
>TRBJ1-6|TRBD1|-|TRBV6-5
TGTGCCACCTCGACAGGGGCGGGTTCACCCCTCCACTTT
CATSTGAGSPLHF
>TRBJ2-3|-|-|TRBV6-5
TGTGCCAGCAGTTACTCGAGCGGGTCGACAGATACGCAGTATTTT
CASSYSSGSTDTQYF
>TRBJ2-1|-|-|TRBV4-2
TGTGCCAGCAGCCAACCCTATAGCGAAAGCTCCTACAATGAGCAGTTCTTC
CASSQPYSESSYNEQFF
>TRBJ2-1|-|-|TRBV4-1
TGCGCCAGCAGCCAAGGAACAGATCTAGTGGCGGGGAATGAGCAGTTCTTC
CASSQGTDLVAGNEQFF
>TRBJ2-1|TRBD1|-|TRBV9
TGTGCCAGCAGCGTAGGGACAGGGGGCCCCCCCGACAATGAGCAGTTCTTC
CASSVGTGGPPDNEQFF
>TRBJ2-7|TRBD1|once|TRBV4-2
TGTGCCAGCAGCCACGAGGCCGGGACAGGGTACTACGAGCAGTACTTC
CASSHEAGTGYYEQYF
>TRBJ1-1|-|-|TRBV6-5
TGTGCCAGCAGGGGCCTCCGGGAACTGAACACTGAAGCTTTCTTT
CASRGLRELNTEAFF
>TRBJ1-1|-|-|TRBV6-1
TGTGCCAGCAGTGCAGCAGGGGCTGAAGCTTTCTTT
CASSAAGAEAFF
>TRBJ1-1|TRBD1|-|TRBV10-1
TGCGCCAGCAGTGAGTCGAGGAAGGGGGCTAAGAACACTGAAGCTTTCTTT
CASSESRKGAKNTEAFF
>TRBJ2-1|TRBD1|-|TRBV2
TGTGCCAGCAGTGCTACAGGGGTCGTCGATGAGCAGTTCTTC
CASSATGVVDEQFF
>TRBJ2-3|-|once|TRBV18
TGTGCCAGCTCACCACCGAGTTCAGTCGATACGCAGTATTTT
CASSPPSSVDTQYF
>TRBJ2-2|TRBD2|once|TRBV7-9
TGTGCCAGCAGCTTAGAATTGGGCGGACGGCGGGGGACCGGGGAGCTGTTTTTT
CASSLELGGRRGTGELFF